This T cell receptor beta chain was recovered during a study of shared clonotypes between healthy human individuals. V lost 3 bases to trimming and J lost 5 bases; unmatched junction nucleotides: 7. This CDR3 contains 15 residues. The germline gives CDR1 SGHNT, CDR2 YYREEE (reference sequence). The data were produced by immunoSEQ multiplex PCR, yet TCRdb's version contains in-frame clones alone and is incomplete. The data hold about 680,000 clones, with approximately 79% observed a single time. This TCR derives from a woman in her 30s in good health. The chain combines TRBV5-4 with TRBJ1-4; TRBD1 aligns across 7 bases. The specimen was memory CD4+ T cells sorted from blood. Subset defined: CD45RA-negative fraction. The CDR3 DNA is TGTGCCAGCAGCTCACAGGGGACCTCAAATGAAAAACTGTTTTTT. Translating it yields CASSSQGTSNEKLFF.